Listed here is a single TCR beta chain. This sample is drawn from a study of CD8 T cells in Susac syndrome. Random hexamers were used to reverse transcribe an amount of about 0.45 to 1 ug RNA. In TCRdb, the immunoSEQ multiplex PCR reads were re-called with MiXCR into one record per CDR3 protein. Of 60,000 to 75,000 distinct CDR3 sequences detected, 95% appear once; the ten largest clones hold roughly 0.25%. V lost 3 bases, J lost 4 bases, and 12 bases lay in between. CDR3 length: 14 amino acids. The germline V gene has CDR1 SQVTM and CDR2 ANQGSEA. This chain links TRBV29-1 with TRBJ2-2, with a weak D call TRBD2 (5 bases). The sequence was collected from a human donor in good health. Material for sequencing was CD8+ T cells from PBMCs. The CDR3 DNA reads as TGCAGCGTTGAGTTAGGGAGAGGCACCGGGGAGCTGTTTTTT. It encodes CSVELGRGTGELFF.